One and the same sample provided the 21 T cell receptor beta chains below, sequenced in a study of T cell responses to AZD1222 COVID-19 vaccine. This table comes from immunoSEQ multiplex PCR, and its TCRdb copy is limited to in-frame clones, with some not included. The profile shows 150,000 or so clones, approximately 93% of them singletons. This specimen was peripheral blood, taken on day 0 of AZD1222 vaccination. These receptors were collected from an adult in good health.

The chain has TRBV5-1 and TRBJ2-5, with 9 bases fitting TRBD2. Germline CDR1 SGHRS, CDR2 YFSETQ. V was clipped by 5 bases and J by 0 bases; unmatched bases: 5. The CDR3 covers 15 residues. The CDR3 DNA reads TGCGCCAGCAGAAGCGGGGGGATTCACCAAGAGACCCAGTACTTC. As protein: CASRSGGIHQETQYF.

The V and J genes are TRBV7-3 and TRBJ1-2; perhaps TRBD1 as D (6 bases). The V and J ends lost 2 bases and 1 base respectively, with 11 bases between them. The germline gives CDR1 SGHTA, CDR2 FQGTGA. CDR3 length: 15 residues. The chain's CDR3 is CASSLYGQLNYGYTF. The DNA for the CDR3 is TGTGCCAGCAGCTTATACGGACAGCTTAACTATGGCTACACCTTC.

The chain joins TRBV15 to TRBJ1-6; D might be TRBD1 (5 bases). V gave up 7 bases and J gave up 10 bases, with 14 bases separating them. The germline V gene has CDR1 LNHNV and CDR2 YYDKDF (reference sequence). The CDR3 loop spans 13 amino acids. The CDR3 sequence: CATTQTVESPLHF. CDR3 nucleotides: TGTGCCACCACCCAGACAGTCGAATCACCCCTCCACTTT.

The chain joins TRBV12-3 or TRBV12-4 to TRBJ2-5; 7 bases fit TRBD1. The CDR3 totals 13 residues. Trimming removed 6 bases from V and 3 bases from J; junction bases left unmatched: 4. CDR3: CASRWTGEETQYF. In DNA form, the CDR3 reads TGTGCCAGCAGATGGACAGGCGAAGAGACCCAGTACTTC.

V is TRBV15 and J is TRBJ2-1; 7 bases agree with TRBD1. The germline V gene has CDR1 LNHNV and CDR2 YYDKDF (reference sequence). The V gene end was trimmed by 3 bases and the J gene end by 7 bases; junction bases not matched to a gene: 6. The CDR3 length is 14 residues. CDR3 in amino acids: CATSSRQGANEQFF. CDR3 bases: TGTGCCACCAGCAGTAGACAGGGCGCAAATGAGCAGTTCTTC. The full variable domain, with the rest looked up from reference TRBV15 and TRBJ2-1, is DAMVIQNPRYQVTQFGKPVTLSCSQTLNHNVMYWYQQKSSQAPKLLFHYYDKDFNNEADTPDNFQSRRPNTSFCFLDIRSPGLGDTAMYLCATSSRQGANEQFFGPGTRLTVL.

This clone was detected only once. CDR3 residues: CASRETGVGSGNTIYF. DNA for the CDR3: TGCGCCAGCAGAGAAACAGGGGTTGGGTCTGGAAACACCATATATTTT. The gene calls are TRBV5-1 and TRBJ1-3; 7 nucleotides line up with TRBD1. Per the germline V gene, CDR1 is SGHRS and CDR2 is YFSETQ. J lost 1 base, V lost 5 bases, and 9 bases had no gene match. The CDR3 totals 16 residues.

The V call is TRBV28, the J call TRBJ2-7, with a weak D call TRBD2 (6 bases). This CDR3 has 14 amino acids. V gave up 5 bases and J gave up 3 bases, with 14 bases separating them. Germline V gene data show CDR1 as MDHEN and CDR2 as SYDVKM. CDR3 nucleotides: TGTGCCAGCAGTCCCGGGACTTCTCTCTACGAGCAGTACTTC. As protein: CASSPGTSLYEQYF.

This chain links TRBV19 with TRBJ1-1; D uncertain. CDR3 length equals 17 residues. V lost 4 bases, J lost 6 bases, and 24 bases lay in between. Germline V gives CDR1 LNHDA, CDR2 SQIVND (reference sequence). CDR3 bases: TGTGCCAGTAGTAGGTCCGGGCATGTTGTTATAGGTGCTGAAGCTTTCTTT. Translation: CASSRSGHVVIGAEAFF.

The V call is TRBV30, the J call TRBJ1-4; the match to TRBD1 covers 10 bases. Germline V CDR1 and CDR2: GTSNPN, SVGIG (reference sequence). With V trimmed by 7 bases and J by 7 bases, 9 bases remained unmatched. CDR3 length equals 14 residues. CDR3 bases: TGTGCCTTGAGAGACAGGGGGCGGGGTGAAAAACTGTTTTTT. Translation: CALRDRGRGEKLFF. Based on the CDR3 plus reference TRBV30 and TRBJ1-4, the full variable domain is SQTIHQWPATLVQPVGSPLSLECTVEGTSNPNLYWYRQAAGRGLQLLFYSVGIGQISSEVPQNLSASRPQDRQFILSSKKLLLSDSGFYLCALRDRGRGEKLFFGSGTQLSVL.

The rearrangement joins TRBV28 to TRBJ1-4; TRBD1 is a possible D gene (5 bases). The germline V and J ends were trimmed by 2 bases and 0 bases, with 10 bases remaining between them. This CDR3 has 16 amino acids. CDR1 and CDR2 (germline): MDHEN, SYDVKM. This CDR3 reads CASSLGAHSTNEKLFF. The CDR3 DNA is TGTGCCAGCAGTTTAGGGGCCCACTCAACTAATGAAAAACTGTTTTTT.

The chain links TRBV11-3 to TRBJ1-5; the D is unclear. The CDR3 extends over 16 amino acids. V was shortened by 9 bases and J by 8 bases, with 26 bases between the two germline ends. Germline V gene sequence: CDR1 SGHNT, CDR2 YENEEA. Here the CDR3 reads CARTAHTRRVGEPQHF. Written as DNA, the CDR3 is TGTGCCAGAACGGCACATACCAGGAGGGTTGGTGAGCCCCAGCATTTT.

The chain links TRBV29-1 to TRBJ2-5, with 8 positions matching TRBD2. The ends lost 5 bases at V and 4 bases at J; junction bases unmatched: 12. Germline CDR1 SQVTM, CDR2 ANQGSEA. CDR3 length equals 15 residues. The CDR3 coding sequence is TGCAGCGTTCGTCGAACAGCGGGGGTGGGAGAGACCCAGTACTTC. It yields the protein CSVRRTAGVGETQYF.

The chain employs TRBV19 and TRBJ1-5; D is undetermined. The germline gives CDR1 LNHDA, CDR2 SQIVND (reference sequence). V was trimmed by 5 bases and J by 3 bases, leaving 8 bases between them. The CDR3 is made up of 13 amino acids. The CDR3 is CASSYQDNQPQHF. Written as DNA, the CDR3 is TGTGCCAGTAGTTACCAGGACAATCAGCCCCAGCATTTT.

The CDR3 DNA is TGTGCCAGCAGCGGATGGACTAGCGGGGGCCTCTACAATGAGCAGTTCTTC. Translated: CASSGWTSGGLYNEQFF. V is TRBV7-8 and J is TRBJ2-1; 13 bases are a match to TRBD2. The CDR3 is made up of 17 amino acids. After removal of 5 bases from V and 3 bases from J, the junction contained 7 bases not matched to a gene. The germline gives CDR1 SGHVS, CDR2 FQNEAQ.

The chain uses TRBV7-9 and TRBJ1-6; D is perhaps TRBD1 (5 bases). CDR1 is SEHNR and CDR2 is FQNEAQ in the germline V gene (reference sequence). Trimming removed 5 bases from V and 13 bases from J, with 9 bases in between. CDR3 length: 11 residues. The CDR3 DNA follows: TGTGCCAGCAGCCGGGGCCCTCCCCTCCACTTT. Protein: CASSRGPPLHF.

The chain links TRBV7-9 to TRBJ1-2; D ambiguous. Per the germline V gene, CDR1 is SEHNR and CDR2 is FQNEAQ (reference sequence). V lost 1 base to trimming and J lost 4 bases, with 13 bases between them. CDR3 length equals 15 residues. The DNA for the CDR3 is TGTGCCAGCAGCTTAGTCTCGATGGGGAGCTATGGCTACACCTTC. It translates to CASSLVSMGSYGYTF.

The chain combines TRBV30 with TRBJ1-2; tentative D call: TRBD1 (6 bases). This CDR3 contains 12 residues. Germline CDR1 is GTSNPN and CDR2 is SVGIG (reference sequence). V lost 2 bases and J 6 bases, leaving 10 bases between the germline ends. The CDR3, as DNA: TGTGCCTGGAGTTCAAGGGACAATGGCTACACCTTC. It yields the protein CAWSSRDNGYTF.

This chain connects TRBV27 to TRBJ1-5; TRBD1 matches at 9 bases. There are 16 residues in the CDR3. Germline assignment: CDR1 MNHEY and CDR2 SMNVEV (reference sequence). After removal of 6 bases from V and 0 bases from J, the junction contained 6 bases not matched to a gene. This chain's CDR3 is CASSPGTGYSNQPQHF. The CDR3 bases are TGTGCCAGCAGCCCCGGGACAGGGTATAGCAATCAGCCCCAGCATTTT.

A single count supports this clone. V is TRBV30 and J is TRBJ1-5, with 10 bases fitting TRBD1. CDR1 is GTSNPN and CDR2 is SVGIG in the germline V gene (reference sequence). The CDR3 extends over 15 amino acids. V lost 2 bases, J lost 6 bases, and 7 bases stayed unmatched. Written as DNA, the CDR3 is TGTGCCTGGAGTACTTCGACAGGGGGCCTTCAGCCCCAGCATTTT. Protein product: CAWSTSTGGLQPQHF.

This clone was seen a handful of times. The V call is TRBV6-5, the J call TRBJ1-1, with D uncertain. The germline CDR1 and CDR2 sequences are MNHEY and SVGAGI. The CDR3 runs 16 residues. Trimming left V 4 bases short and J 1 base short, with 16 bases between. The CDR3 loop reads CASSLIGGLRNTEAFF. The CDR3 nucleotides read TGTGCCAGCAGTTTGATAGGCGGACTACGGAACACTGAAGCTTTCTTT.

This sequence joins TRBV2 and TRBJ1-1; D possibly corresponds to TRBD1 (5 bases). The CDR3 loop spans 13 amino acids. CDR1 SNHLY and CDR2 FYNNEI come from the germline V gene. V was trimmed by 2 bases and J by 3 bases, leaving 7 bases between them. CDR3 DNA sequence: TGTGCCAGCAGTGAATCGGGGGACACTGAAGCTTTCTTT. The encoded protein is CASSESGDTEAFF.